These 26 T cell receptor beta chains share one sample of origin, sequenced in a study of OX40 agonist ivuxolimab in advanced cancers. The table came from immunoSEQ multiplex PCR; TCRdb's copy has only in-frame clones and leaves some out. The table lists about 110,000 clones, about 91% of them singletons. The material was CD4+ or CD8+ T cells sorted from blood, obtained in a trial of the OX40 agonist ivuxolimab. These receptor sequences come from an adult with an advanced solid tumor such as melanoma, head and neck, liver or kidney cancer.

The rearrangement joins TRBV2 to TRBJ2-7; D gene uncertain. Trimming removed 5 bases from V and 2 bases from J, with 4 bases in between. Per germline, CDR1 SNHLY and CDR2 FYNNEI. CDR3 size: 11 residues. CDR3 DNA sequence: TGTGCCAGCAGTCCCGCCTACGAGCAGTACTTC. Its protein product is CASSPAYEQYF.

The chain joins TRBV5-1 to TRBJ2-2; a weak D match, TRBD1 (6 bases). Trimming took 4 bases from V and 6 from J, leaving 16 bases between them. The CDR3 is 15 amino acids. Germline assignment: CDR1 SGHRS and CDR2 YFSETQ. The CDR3 bases are TGCGCCAGCAGCCACGGACAGCTTTTGTCCGGGGAGCTGTTTTTT. This codes for CASSHGQLLSGELFF.

This chain uses TRBV11-2 with TRBJ2-3; 12 bases match TRBD1. The CDR3 contains 19 residues. CDR1 is SGHAT, CDR2 FQNNGV, per germline. With V trimmed by 6 bases and J by 2 bases, 15 bases remained unmatched. The chain's CDR3 is CASRKPGIGTGGVTDTQYF. CDR3 coding DNA: TGTGCCAGCAGGAAACCCGGGATTGGGACAGGGGGCGTCACAGATACGCAGTATTTT. The full variable domain, rest sourced from reference TRBV11-2 and TRBJ2-3, is EAGVAQSPRYKIIEKRQSVAFWCNPISGHATLYWYQQILGQGPKLLIQFQNNGVVDDSQLPKDRFSAERLKGVDSTLKIQPAKLEDSAVYLCASRKPGIGTGGVTDTQYFGPGTRLTVL.

The chain joins TRBV6-1 to TRBJ2-7; tentative D call: TRBD1 (6 bases). Germline CDR1 and CDR2: MNHNS and SASEGT. This CDR3 spans 13 amino acids. V lost 6 bases and J 7 bases, leaving 16 bases between the germline ends. The CDR3 region is CASSTGLKGEQYF. CDR3 sequence (DNA): TGTGCCAGCAGCACAGGGTTGAAGGGGGAGCAGTACTTC.

The chain joins TRBV5-1 to TRBJ2-3; the D gene is possibly TRBD2 (6 bases). This CDR3 is built from 14 residues. V lost 4 bases, J lost 3 bases, and 12 bases lay in between. Per germline, CDR1 SGHRS and CDR2 YFSETQ. CDR3 protein: CASSGGYWTDTQYF. The CDR3 DNA follows: TGCGCCAGCAGCGGAGGGTATTGGACAGATACGCAGTATTTT.

This chain links TRBV27 with TRBJ2-7, with 10 bases fitting TRBD1. The CDR3 extends over 15 amino acids. The trim removed 6 bases at V and 4 bases at J, leaving 9 bases unmatched. Germline loops: CDR1 MNHEY, CDR2 SMNVEV (reference sequence). The CDR3: CASRPIGTGVYEQYF. The CDR3 DNA reads TGTGCCAGCAGACCTATAGGGACAGGGGTATACGAGCAGTACTTC.

This chain connects TRBV19 to TRBJ1-5; the D is unclear. CDR3 size: 14 residues. V shed 3 bases and J shed 1 base, with 7 bases lying between them. The germline V gene encodes CDR1 LNHDA and CDR2 SQIVND (reference sequence). The CDR3 is CASSIDRSNQPQHF. The CDR3 DNA sequence: TGTGCCAGTAGTATTGACCGGAGCAATCAGCCCCAGCATTTT.

This chain joins TRBV9 and TRBJ1-3; D not resolved. The CDR3 extends over 12 amino acids. The V end was cut by 0 bases, the J end by 10 bases, with 8 bases between. Looked up from germline, CDR1 is SGDLS and CDR2 is YYNGEE. The CDR3 is CASSVESRTIYF. The DNA for the CDR3 is TGTGCCAGCAGCGTAGAGTCCCGAACCATATATTTT. Full variable domain (remainder filled in from reference TRBV9 and TRBJ1-3): DSGVTQTPKHLITATGQRVTLRCSPRSGDLSVYWYQQSLDQGLQFLIQYYNGEERAKGNILERFSAQQFPDLHSELNLSSLELGDSALYFCASSVESRTIYFGEGSWLTVV.

This rearrangement joins TRBV5-4 to TRBJ1-2; D unclear. The CDR3 extends over 14 amino acids. CDR1 and CDR2 from the germline V gene are SGHNT and YYREEE (reference sequence). Trimming removed 0 bases from V and 0 bases from J, with 6 bases in between. CDR3 bases: TGTGCCAGCAGCTTGGAACAGCCTAACTATGGCTACACCTTC. Protein: CASSLEQPNYGYTF.

This chain connects TRBV18 to TRBJ2-3, with 10 bases that match TRBD1. The length of the CDR3 is 15 residues. Germline CDR1 KGHSH, CDR2 LQKENI. The trim removed 2 bases at V and 4 bases at J, leaving 3 bases unmatched. In DNA, the CDR3 is TGTGCCAGCTCACCAGGGACAGGGGTGGCAGATACGCAGTATTTT. Translated: CASSPGTGVADTQYF.

This chain connects TRBV4-2 to TRBJ1-1, with unresolved D. CDR3 size: 16 residues. V dropped 3 bases and J dropped 1 base, with 15 bases sitting between them. Germline CDR1 LGHNA, CDR2 YNFKEQ. The CDR3 loop is CASSQGGRFWNTEAFF. CDR3 coding DNA: TGTGCCAGCAGCCAGGGAGGGCGATTTTGGAACACTGAAGCTTTCTTT.

V usage is TRBV5-5 and J usage is TRBJ1-4; 9 bases align to TRBD1. The germline gives CDR1 SGHKS, CDR2 YYEKEE (reference sequence). The CDR3 covers 18 residues. V gave up 0 bases and J gave up 7 bases; unmatched junction bases: 13. The CDR3 bases are TGTGCCAGCAGCTTGGTACCCGCACAGGGGGCAACGGGTGAAAAACTGTTTTTT. Translation gives CASSLVPAQGATGEKLFF.

J is TRBJ2-3 and V is TRBV19; tentatively, D is TRBD2 (6 bases). Trimming took 3 bases from V and 2 from J, leaving 15 bases between them. Germline CDR1 reads LNHDA; CDR2 reads SQIVND (reference sequence). This CDR3 spans 16 amino acids. This CDR3 reads CASSMLTGATTDTQYF. The CDR3 DNA is TGTGCCAGTAGTATGTTGACGGGAGCCACCACAGATACGCAGTATTTT. The complete variable domain, with remaining parts taken from reference TRBV19 and TRBJ2-3, reads DGGITQSPKYLFRKEGQNVTLSCEQNLNHDAMYWYRQDPGQGLRLIYYSQIVNDFQKGDIAEGYSVSREKKESFPLTVTSAQKNPTAFYLCASSMLTGATTDTQYFGPGTRLTVL.

This clone was observed a single time. The chain carries TRBV5-4 and TRBJ1-1; D is perhaps TRBD1 (5 bases). Per the germline V gene, CDR1 is SGHNT and CDR2 is YYREEE (reference sequence). V dropped 4 bases and J dropped 0 bases, with 10 bases sitting between them. The CDR3 is made up of 14 amino acids. For the CDR3, the DNA is TGTGCCAGCAGCCCAGACAGCATGAACACTGAAGCTTTCTTT. Encoded protein: CASSPDSMNTEAFF.

CDR3 DNA: TGTGCCAGCTCACGAAACAGGGGGACTGATAACTATGGCTACACCTTC. This translates into CASSRNRGTDNYGYTF. This chain links TRBV18 with TRBJ1-2, with 8 bases that match TRBD1. Germline V gives CDR1 KGHSH, CDR2 LQKENI. The CDR3 runs 16 residues. With 4 bases clipped from V and 1 base from J, the junction kept 8 bases outside the gene matches.

The chain couples TRBV9 to TRBJ1-1, with 11 positions matching TRBD1. The V and J ends lost 4 bases and 1 base, in that order; junction bases with no gene match: 6. Germline lookup yields CDR1 SGDLS and CDR2 YYNGEE. CDR3 length: 16 amino acids. The CDR3 bases are TGTGCCAGCAGCCCAAGGACAGGGGGCGGGAACACTGAAGCTTTCTTT. Amino acids: CASSPRTGGGNTEAFF.

The gene calls are TRBV5-6 and TRBJ1-1; D gene ambiguous. V gave up 0 bases and J gave up 0 bases, with 12 bases separating them. The CDR3 loop spans 16 amino acids. The germline V gene has CDR1 SGHDT and CDR2 YYEEEE. The CDR3 sequence is CASSLDGRWMNTEAFF. The CDR3, as DNA: TGTGCCAGCAGCTTGGACGGTCGTTGGATGAACACTGAAGCTTTCTTT.

CDR3 DNA sequence: TGCAGCGTCTCCCCTCCTGGGGGGCCTAATGAAAAACTGTTTTTT. Translating it yields CSVSPPGGPNEKLFF. This rearrangement joins TRBV29-1 to TRBJ1-4; tentative D call: TRBD1 (6 bases). CDR1 is SQVTM, CDR2 ANQGSEA, per germline. This CDR3 contains 15 residues. The V gene lost 6 bases and the J gene lost 3 bases, with 17 bases spanning the gap.

The CDR3 coding sequence is TGTGCCTGGAGTGGTGGGGGATTATCGCTGTTTTTT. Its protein is CAWSGGGLSLFF. The chain is built from TRBV30 and TRBJ2-2; D may be TRBD1 or TRBD2 (5 bases each). Trimming took 1 base from V and 13 from J, leaving 13 bases between them. The CDR3 has 12 amino acids. In germline, CDR1 is GTSNPN, CDR2 SVGIG (reference sequence).

The chain links TRBV6-4 to TRBJ2-1; D may be TRBD2 (5 bases). The CDR3 loop spans 12 amino acids. CDR1 and CDR2 from the germline V gene are MRHNA and SNTAGT. The V gene lost 11 bases and the J gene lost 10 bases, with 18 bases spanning the gap. CDR3 in amino acids: CAGLTIMEEQFF. CDR3 nucleotides: TGTGCCGGGTTGACTATAATGGAGGAGCAGTTCTTC.

The gene calls are TRBV5-4 and TRBJ1-1; D gene unclear. Trimming took off 0 bases at V and 2 bases at J, with 8 bases between the two ends. This CDR3 comprises 14 residues. Germline V gene sequence: CDR1 SGHNT, CDR2 YYREEE (reference sequence). CDR3 DNA: TGTGCCAGCAGCTTGGAACACCTAAACACTGAAGCTTTCTTT. Translated: CASSLEHLNTEAFF.

This sequence joins TRBV7-6 and TRBJ2-2; TRBD2 matches at 7 bases. The germline gives CDR1 SGHVS, CDR2 FNYEAQ. V gave up 8 bases and J gave up 3 bases; unmatched junction bases: 3. This CDR3 region has 13 residues. The CDR3 sequence: CASGEGHTGELFF. In DNA, the CDR3 is TGTGCCAGCGGGGAGGGTCACACCGGGGAGCTGTTTTTT.

The chain carries TRBV27 and TRBJ1-1; D is ambiguous. Germline assignment: CDR1 MNHEY and CDR2 SMNVEV (reference sequence). V was cut by 1 base and J by 5 bases, with 8 bases left in between. The CDR3 sequence is 13 residues long. The CDR3 sequence: CASSLFQGTEAFF. The CDR3 DNA is TGTGCCAGCAGTTTATTCCAAGGGACTGAAGCTTTCTTT.

The gene calls are TRBV5-1 and TRBJ1-2, with TRBD1 as a possible D gene (5 bases). Between the trimmed V and J ends, which lost 7 bases and 3 bases, there was a span of 10 bases. CDR1 and CDR2 (germline): SGHRS, YFSETQ. The CDR3 is 12 residues long. CDR3 in DNA: TGCGCCAGCGGTCGGGACTACTATGGCTACACCTTC. Protein: CASGRDYYGYTF.

This clone was counted once. The chain has TRBV6-5 and TRBJ1-6; D possibly corresponds to TRBD1 (5 bases). Germline V gene data show CDR1 as MNHEY and CDR2 as SVGAGI. This CDR3 comprises 13 residues. V shed 8 bases and J shed 10 bases, with 15 bases lying between them. The DNA of the CDR3 is TGTGCCAGCCGCCCCCCCCGGGGCTCACCCCTCCACTTT. This codes for CASRPPRGSPLHF.

V gene TRBV30 combines with J gene TRBJ2-7; 9 nucleotides line up with TRBD1. Per germline, CDR1 GTSNPN and CDR2 SVGIG (reference sequence). V trimming: 5 bases; J trimming: 2 bases; junction bases outside the gene matches: 7. The CDR3 covers 14 residues. Written as DNA, the CDR3 is TGTGCCTGGCCCGACAGGGGGATCGCCTACGAGCAGTACTTC. Its translation is CAWPDRGIAYEQYF.